The 30 T cell receptor beta chains presented below share a single source sample, sequenced in a study of blood T cell repertoires in COVID-19 (dated by TCRdb to 2020 to 2022). Libraries came from the immunoSEQ multiplex PCR assay. TCRdb's version of the immuneACCESS table is confined to in-frame rearrangements and falls short of the full clone set. An unresolved V gene accounts for under half of the shortfall where checked; the remainder is of unknown origin. The sample data list tens of thousands of clones, and about nine tenths of these were observed just once. The top ten clonotypes cover roughly 8.7% of the sample. The sequencing input was peripheral blood. The receptors shown here come from a man aged 25 to 40 with acute or convalescent COVID-19.

The chain recombines TRBV29-1 with TRBJ2-3; weak D call: TRBD2 (6 bases). The CDR3 sequence is 14 residues long. In germline, CDR1 is SQVTM, CDR2 ANQGSEA. V shed 4 bases and J shed 0 bases, with 11 bases lying between them. The DNA of the CDR3 is TGCAGCGTTGCGGGAGTAGCTAGCACAGATACGCAGTATTTT. Residues: CSVAGVASTDTQYF.

V and J are TRBV30 and TRBJ2-1; 8 bases match TRBD2. The CDR3 spans 14 residues. The trim removed 3 bases at V and 8 bases at J, leaving 9 bases unmatched. The germline V gene has CDR1 GTSNPN and CDR2 SVGIG (reference sequence). This chain's CDR3 is CAWSRSGSRHEQFF. The CDR3 DNA is TGTGCCTGGAGCCGAAGCGGGAGCAGACATGAGCAGTTCTTC.

V gene TRBV27 combines with J gene TRBJ2-3; D unresolved. The CDR3 runs 14 residues. Deletions cut 6 bases from V and 0 bases from J, with 10 bases between. CDR1 and CDR2 from the germline V gene are MNHEY and SMNVEV (reference sequence). The CDR3 is CASRVHGSTDTQYF. The CDR3 nucleotides read TGTGCCAGCAGGGTGCACGGTAGCACAGATACGCAGTATTTT.

The chain's CDR3 is CASSYGQGRSYEQYF. The CDR3 DNA reads TGTGCCAGCAGTTACGGACAGGGTCGCTCCTACGAGCAGTACTTC. The chain has TRBV6-5 and TRBJ2-7, with 8 bases aligning to TRBD1. CDR3 length: 15 residues. Germline V gene lookup returns CDR1 MNHEY and CDR2 SVGAGI. V was pared by 2 bases and J by 0 bases, with 3 bases of the junction left unmatched.

This chain links TRBV27 with TRBJ1-1, with 9 bases identical to TRBD1. V lost 4 bases, J lost 1 base, and 7 bases stayed unmatched. The CDR3 contains 16 residues. CDR1 and CDR2 (germline): MNHEY, SMNVEV (reference sequence). CDR3 protein: CASSSLRTGANTEAFF. In DNA form, the CDR3 reads TGTGCCAGCAGTTCCCTTCGGACAGGGGCGAACACTGAAGCTTTCTTT.

The chain uses TRBV7-9 and TRBJ1-5; 9 positions match TRBD1. The CDR3 has 16 amino acids. Germline assignment: CDR1 SEHNR and CDR2 FQNEAQ (reference sequence). J gave up 5 bases and V 7 bases, and 12 bases lay outside the gene matches. In DNA, the CDR3 is TGTGCCAGCAACCCAGGGGGACAGGGTGCGGATCAGCCCCAGCATTTT. This translates into CASNPGGQGADQPQHF. Drawing the rest from reference TRBV7-9 and TRBJ1-5, the complete variable domain is DTGVSQNPRHKITKRGQNVTFRCDPISEHNRLYWYRQTLGQGPEFLTYFQNEAQLEKSRLLSDRFSAERPKGSFSTLEIQRTEQGDSAMYLCASNPGGQGADQPQHFGDGTRLSIL.

The chain recombines TRBV19 with TRBJ2-7; maybe TRBD1 (6 bases). The germline V gene has CDR1 LNHDA and CDR2 SQIVND (reference sequence). The CDR3 is 13 amino acids. The germline V and J ends were trimmed by 10 bases and 2 bases, with 15 bases remaining between them. The CDR3 is CATGQGGPYEQYF. CDR3 DNA sequence: TGTGCCACCGGACAAGGGGGTCCCTACGAGCAGTACTTC. Supplemented by reference TRBV19 and TRBJ2-7, the full variable domain reads DGGITQSPKYLFRKEGQNVTLSCEQNLNHDAMYWYRQDPGQGLRLIYYSQIVNDFQKGDIAEGYSVSREKKESFPLTVTSAQKNPTAFYLCATGQGGPYEQYFGPGTRLTVT.

The chain employs TRBV9 and TRBJ2-7, with 9 positions matching TRBD1. The ends lost 4 bases at V and 5 bases at J; junction bases unmatched: 4. CDR1 and CDR2 (germline): SGDLS, YYNGEE. This CDR3 spans 13 amino acids. Here the CDR3 reads CASSRTGADEQYF. Here the CDR3 DNA reads TGTGCCAGCAGCCGGACAGGGGCGGACGAGCAGTACTTC.

The CDR3 DNA reads TGTGCCACCAGGGGACAGGCCCCCAACTATGGCTACACCTTC. Its translation is CATRGQAPNYGYTF. The gene calls are TRBV24-1 and TRBJ1-2, with TRBD1 matching over 8 bases. Germline V gene data show CDR1 as KGHDR and CDR2 as SFDVKD. The CDR3 is 14 residues long. Germline trimming cut 7 bases from V and 2 bases from J; bases unmatched to any gene: 5.

The J gene is TRBJ1-4, the V gene TRBV2; TRBD1 agrees at 8 bases. This CDR3 contains 16 residues. The junction had 2 bases not matched to a gene; V was cut back by 2 bases and J by 0 bases. Germline values: CDR1 SNHLY, CDR2 FYNNEI. The CDR3 region is CASSETGGPTNEKLFF. Here the CDR3 DNA reads TGTGCCAGCAGTGAAACAGGGGGACCAACTAATGAAAAACTGTTTTTT.

This chain joins TRBV2 and TRBJ2-1; possible D gene TRBD1, 5 bases. V was pared by 4 bases and J by 6 bases, with 19 bases between. CDR3 length equals 16 residues. The germline CDR1 and CDR2 sequences are SNHLY and FYNNEI. The CDR3 nucleotides are TGTGCCAGCAGTGGTGGTATAGGGCAGGGTGGCAATGAGCAGTTCTTC. Its protein is CASSGGIGQGGNEQFF. The variable domain in full, completed from reference TRBV2 and TRBJ2-1, reads EPEVTQTPSHQVTQMGQEVILRCVPISNHLYFYWYRQILGQKVEFLVSFYNNEISEKSEIFDDQFSVERPDGSNFTLKIRSTKLEDSAMYFCASSGGIGQGGNEQFFGPGTRLTVL.

The chain carries TRBV23-1 and TRBJ2-2; the match to TRBD1 covers 11 bases. TRBV23-1 is an open reading frame, and its role is uncertain. There are 24 residues in the CDR3. The V and J ends lost 0 bases and 4 bases, in that order; junction bases with no gene match: 25. CDR3 bases: TGCGCCAGCAGTCAATCTTGCCAAAATAAACCGGGACAGGGGGACGGCACAACCACCGGGGAGCTGTTTTTT. This translates into CASSQSCQNKPGQGDGTTTGELFF.

The chain employs TRBV11-2 and TRBJ1-1, with unresolved D. CDR3 length: 14 residues. Germline V lookup: CDR1 SGHAT, CDR2 FQNNGV. The V end was cut by 0 bases, the J end by 4 bases, with 9 bases between. The CDR3 sequence is CASSLDLFGTEAFF. In DNA form, the CDR3 reads TGTGCCAGCAGCTTAGATCTTTTCGGCACTGAAGCTTTCTTT. The whole variable domain, filled in from reference TRBV11-2 and TRBJ1-1, reads EAGVAQSPRYKIIEKRQSVAFWCNPISGHATLYWYQQILGQGPKLLIQFQNNGVVDDSQLPKDRFSAERLKGVDSTLKIQPAKLEDSAVYLCASSLDLFGTEAFFGQGTRLTVV.

This chain links TRBV28 with TRBJ1-2; D is ambiguous. CDR1 is MDHEN, CDR2 SYDVKM, per germline. With 3 bases removed from V and 4 bases from J, the gap between germline ends came to 3 bases. The CDR3 contains 11 residues. This chain's CDR3 is CASSFRYGYTF. The CDR3, as DNA: TGTGCCAGCAGTTTTCGCTATGGCTACACCTTC.

V gene TRBV7-7 combines with J gene TRBJ1-4, with a possible D match to TRBD1 (6 bases). This CDR3 has 18 amino acids. CDR1 SSHAT and CDR2 FNYEAQ come from the germline V gene (reference sequence). V lost 5 bases, J lost 0 bases, and 19 bases lay in between. The CDR3 here is CASSAFRGGESTNEKLFF. CDR3 in DNA: TGTGCCAGCAGCGCCTTTAGGGGGGGGGAGTCAACTAATGAAAAACTGTTTTTT.

The chain uses TRBV28 and TRBJ1-5, with a weak D call TRBD1 (5 bases). Trimming cost V 5 bases and J 6 bases, with 14 bases left between them. This CDR3 has 14 amino acids. Germline V gene lookup returns CDR1 MDHEN and CDR2 SYDVKM. In nucleotides, the CDR3 is TGTGCCAGCAGTCCAAGCCCAGGGATTCAGCCCCAGCATTTT. Translated: CASSPSPGIQPQHF. Looking up the rest from reference TRBV28 and TRBJ1-5 gives the full variable domain: DVKVTQSSRYLVKRTGEKVFLECVQDMDHENMFWYRQDPGLGLRLIYFSYDVKMKEKGDIPEGYSVSREKKERFSLILESASTNQTSMYLCASSPSPGIQPQHFGDGTRLSIL.

A few counts support this clone. The chain carries TRBV5-8 and TRBJ2-2, with D perhaps matching TRBD2 (6 bases). The germline CDR1 and CDR2 sequences are SGHTS and YDEGEE. This CDR3 spans 12 amino acids. Trimming took 4 bases from V and 6 from J, leaving 7 bases between them. CDR3 sequence reads: CASSPGAGELFF. In nucleotides, the CDR3 is TGTGCCAGCAGCCCGGGGGCCGGGGAGCTGTTTTTT. Filled out from reference TRBV5-8 and TRBJ2-2, the complete variable domain reads EAGVTQSPTHLIKTRGQQATLRCSPISGHTSVYWYQQALGLGLQFLLWYDEGEERNRGNFPPRFSGRQFPNYSSELNVNALELEDSALYLCASSPGAGELFFGEGSRLTVL.

The chain couples TRBV4-2 to TRBJ2-6, with D perhaps matching TRBD1 (6 bases). V lost 3 bases, J lost 2 bases, and 11 bases lay in between. This CDR3 contains 16 residues. Germline V gene lookup returns CDR1 LGHNA and CDR2 YNFKEQ. This CDR3 is CASSQDTGTGANVLTF. CDR3 sequence (DNA): TGTGCCAGCAGCCAGGACACAGGGACTGGGGCCAACGTCCTGACTTTC.

This clone occurred a few times. The chain links TRBV27 to TRBJ2-7; 8 bases are shared with TRBD1. Germline lookup yields CDR1 MNHEY and CDR2 SMNVEV (reference sequence). The junction had 10 bases not matched to a gene; V was cut back by 5 bases and J by 4 bases. The CDR3 runs to 15 residues. In nucleotides, the CDR3 is TGTGCCAGCAGTCCAACGGACAGGGAATTATACGAGCAGTACTTC. Translating it yields CASSPTDRELYEQYF.

The chain joins TRBV2 to TRBJ2-7; possible D gene TRBD1, 6 bases. CDR3 length: 12 residues. V lost 6 bases, J lost 2 bases, and 8 bases lay in between. Germline V CDR1 and CDR2: SNHLY, FYNNEI. This CDR3 reads CASRGDTYEQYF. CDR3 coding DNA: TGTGCCAGCAGAGGGGACACCTACGAGCAGTACTTC.

This sequence joins TRBV24-1 and TRBJ1-5, with 11 nucleotides matching TRBD1. V lost 5 bases to trimming and J lost 5 bases; unmatched junction nucleotides: 10. The germline CDR1 and CDR2 sequences are KGHDR and SFDVKD. The CDR3 totals 17 residues. CDR3 in amino acids: CATSGVPKGQGDQPQHF. DNA of the CDR3: TGTGCCACCAGTGGCGTACCTAAGGGACAGGGGGATCAGCCCCAGCATTTT.

The rearrangement uses TRBV3-1 (or the pseudogene TRBV3-2) and TRBJ1-5, with D maybe TRBD1 (5 bases). The length of the CDR3 is 16 residues. The V and J ends lost 4 bases and 7 bases respectively, with 20 bases between them. Germline V gene data show CDR1 as LGHDT and CDR2 as YNNKEL (reference sequence). Here the CDR3 reads CASSRGRVDMGQPQHF. The DNA of the CDR3 is TGTGCCAGCAGCCGGGGAAGAGTGGACATGGGACAGCCCCAGCATTTT.

The CDR3 nucleotides read TGTGCCAGCAGCCTGGGCGGCCGGGATTTCTTT. The encoded protein is CASSLGGRDFF. The chain carries TRBV7-2 and TRBJ1-1; D is uncertain. From germline, CDR1 is SGHTA and CDR2 FQGNSA. CDR3 length equals 11 residues. V dropped 5 bases and J dropped 13 bases, with 14 bases sitting between them.

The rearrangement joins TRBV3-1 (or the pseudogene TRBV3-2) to TRBJ2-6; the D is unclear. CDR1 and CDR2 (germline): LGHDT, YNNKEL (reference sequence). The CDR3 contains 18 residues. The ends were cut back, 0 bases at V and 1 base at J, with 13 bases in the middle. CDR3 residues: CASSQDPRLISGANVLTF. In DNA form, the CDR3 reads TGTGCCAGCAGCCAAGATCCGCGACTCATTTCTGGGGCCAACGTCCTGACTTTC.

The rearrangement joins TRBV19 to TRBJ2-2, with D tentatively TRBD2 (5 bases). CDR1 is LNHDA and CDR2 is SQIVND in the germline V gene (reference sequence). V lost 3 bases and J 3 bases, leaving 11 bases between the germline ends. The CDR3 spans 15 residues. CDR3 sequence reads: CASSIISLDTGELFF. DNA of the CDR3: TGTGCCAGTAGTATTATCTCACTAGACACCGGGGAGCTGTTTTTT.

J is TRBJ1-1 and V is TRBV7-9; D ambiguous. The germline CDR1 and CDR2 sequences are SEHNR and FQNEAQ (reference sequence). Trimming left V 1 base short and J 4 bases short, with 7 bases between. The CDR3 extends over 13 amino acids. Here the CDR3 DNA reads TGTGCCAGCAGCTTAGTGTCTTCCACTGAAGCTTTCTTT. This translates into CASSLVSSTEAFF.

There are a few counts of this clone. V is TRBV6-6 and J is TRBJ1-5; 7 bases align to TRBD1. CDR1 and CDR2 (germline): MNHNY, SVGAGI (reference sequence). Trimming removed 5 bases from V and 1 base from J; junction bases left unmatched: 20. The CDR3 runs to 20 residues. This chain's CDR3 is CASSLRTGGAQAKSNQPQHF. The CDR3 region has the DNA TGTGCCAGCAGTCTTCGGACAGGTGGTGCTCAAGCCAAAAGCAATCAGCCCCAGCATTTT.

The rearrangement joins TRBV18 to TRBJ1-3; possibly TRBD1 for D (6 bases). In germline, CDR1 is KGHSH, CDR2 LQKENI. This CDR3 is built from 16 residues. Trimming took off 3 bases at V and 3 bases at J, with 15 bases between the two ends. The CDR3 loop reads CASSPSTGLFGNTIYF. The CDR3 DNA is TGTGCCAGCTCACCCTCGACAGGTCTATTTGGAAACACCATATATTTT.

This chain connects TRBV7-3 to TRBJ2-3; D is perhaps TRBD1 (5 bases). The germline V and J ends were trimmed by 2 bases and 6 bases, with 18 bases remaining between them. Per germline, CDR1 SGHTA and CDR2 FQGTGA. The CDR3 totals 16 residues. This CDR3 reads CASSLGLGRALDTQYF. The CDR3 DNA reads as TGTGCCAGCAGCTTAGGTTTGGGCAGGGCTCTCGATACGCAGTATTTT.

This chain links TRBV11-2 with TRBJ2-5; 9 nucleotides match TRBD2. Germline CDR1 is SGHAT and CDR2 is FQNNGV. The CDR3 is 17 residues long. J was trimmed by 2 bases and V by 2 bases; bases with no gene match: 9. The CDR3 reads CASSLIPAGGWQETQYF. The CDR3 coding sequence is TGTGCCAGCAGCTTAATCCCAGCGGGAGGATGGCAAGAGACCCAGTACTTC.